Listed below are T cell receptor beta chains from one sample, sequenced in a study of graft-versus-host responses after intestinal transplantation. These TCRs are of unknown antigen specificity. Libraries were prepared by immunoSEQ multiplex PCR; TCRdb keeps only in-frame clonotypes and omits some of them. The sample has some 96,000 clones; about 90% are singletons. Sequences were derived from unstimulated CD4+ T cells sorted from spleen or lymph node cells, sampled before transplant. These receptors all come from a human donor who was the organ donor for an intestinal transplant. Both conserved end residues are part of each CDR3. The D gene is left open where the match is weak. For some rows the clone size is stated as once, few or many, or as a class when expanded; others skip it.

J: TRBJ2-5
D: TRBD1
V: TRBV9
size: -
CDR3: CASSVEGGPETQYF
DNA: TGTGCCAGCAGCGTAGAAGGGGGCCCGGAGACCCAGTACTTC

J: TRBJ1-3
D: TRBD1
V: TRBV5-1
size: few
CDR3: CASSLTGVGNTIYF
DNA: TGCGCCAGCAGCCTGACAGGGGTAGGAAACACCATATATTTT

J: TRBJ1-2
D: -
V: TRBV6-1
size: -
CDR3: CASSDGRIYGYTF
DNA: TGTGCCAGCAGTGATGGCAGGATATATGGCTACACCTTC

J: TRBJ1-4
D: TRBD1
V: TRBV5-6
size: -
CDR3: CASSALGGQLNEKLFF
DNA: TGTGCCAGCAGCGCCCTCGGGGGACAGCTAAATGAAAAACTGTTTTTT

J: TRBJ1-1
D: -
V: TRBV4-2
size: -
CDR3: CASSQEVQGVTEAFF
DNA: TGTGCCAGCAGCCAAGAAGTACAGGGTGTCACTGAAGCTTTCTTT

J: TRBJ1-2
D: TRBD1
V: TRBV27
size: -
CDR3: CASSATGGVGYGYTF
DNA: TGTGCCAGCAGTGCAACAGGGGGAGTAGGCTATGGCTACACCTTC

J: TRBJ1-1
D: -
V: TRBV11-2
size: -
CDR3: CASSFYRGPDTEAFF
DNA: TGTGCCAGCAGCTTTTACCGGGGTCCGGACACTGAAGCTTTCTTT

J: TRBJ1-1
D: -
V: TRBV11-2
size: -
CDR3: CASSLEGTLNTEAFF
DNA: TGTGCCAGCAGCTTAGAGGGCACATTGAACACTGAAGCTTTCTTT

J: TRBJ1-3
D: TRBD1
V: TRBV5-6
size: -
CDR3: CASSWRGDRFGNTIYF
DNA: TGTGCCAGCAGCTGGCGGGGGGACAGGTTCGGAAACACCATATATTTT

J: TRBJ2-2
D: TRBD2
V: TRBV4-2
size: -
CDR3: CASSVRDYSTGELFF
DNA: TGTGCCAGCAGCGTCCGGGACTACAGCACCGGGGAGCTGTTTTTT

J: TRBJ1-4
D: TRBD1
V: TRBV19
size: -
CDR3: CASSLGQGNEKLFF
DNA: TGTGCCAGTAGTCTCGGACAGGGTAATGAAAAACTGTTTTTT

J: TRBJ2-3
D: TRBD1
V: TRBV10-3
size: -
CDR3: CAISDGQGGTDTQYF
DNA: TGTGCCATCAGTGATGGACAGGGGGGGACGGATACGCAGTATTTT

J: TRBJ2-1
D: -
V: TRBV5-1
size: -
CDR3: CASSLRSSYNEQFF
DNA: TGCGCCAGCAGCTTAAGGAGCTCCTACAATGAGCAGTTCTTC

J: TRBJ1-3
D: -
V: TRBV28
size: many
CDR3: CASYPAGGGNTIYF
DNA: TGTGCCAGCTACCCAGCGGGGGGGGGAAACACCATATATTTT

J: TRBJ2-7
D: -
V: TRBV4-1
size: -
CDR3: CASSQPREGYEQYF
DNA: TGCGCCAGCAGCCAGCCGAGAGAGGGTTACGAGCAGTACTTC

J: TRBJ1-2
D: TRBD1
V: TRBV28
size: -
CDR3: CASRYGQGNYGYTF
DNA: TGTGCCAGCCGATACGGACAGGGGAACTATGGCTACACCTTC

J: TRBJ2-7
D: TRBD2
V: TRBV5-1
size: -
CDR3: CASSLDLAGVLYEQYF
DNA: TGCGCCAGCAGCTTAGATTTAGCGGGGGTTCTATACGAGCAGTACTTC

J: TRBJ2-1
D: TRBD2
V: TRBV6-1
size: once
CDR3: CASRGTRGEQFF
DNA: TGTGCCAGCAGGGGGACTAGGGGGGAGCAGTTCTTC

J: TRBJ1-5
D: TRBD1
V: TRBV30
size: -
CDR3: CAWSADRGNQPQHF
DNA: TGTGCCTGGAGTGCGGACAGGGGGAATCAGCCCCAGCATTTT

J: TRBJ2-7
D: -
V: TRBV7-9
size: few
CDR3: CASSSTSYEQYF
DNA: TGTGCCAGCAGCTCCACCTCCTACGAGCAGTACTTC

J: TRBJ2-3
D: TRBD2
V: TRBV6-5
size: once
CDR3: CASSYSRTSPYTQYF
DNA: TGTGCCAGCAGTTACTCCCGGACTAGTCCATATACGCAGTATTTT

J: TRBJ2-2
D: -
V: TRBV5-8
size: -
CDR3: CASSSGRSNTGELFF
DNA: TGTGCCAGCAGCTCGGGACGGTCGAACACCGGGGAGCTGTTTTTT

J: TRBJ1-2
D: TRBD1
V: TRBV9
size: few
CDR3: CASSASQGAAGYTF
DNA: TGTGCCAGCAGCGCGTCCCAGGGGGCGGCTGGCTACACCTTC

J: TRBJ2-2
D: -
V: TRBV5-3
size: once
CDR3: CARSFSGSGTGELFF
DNA: TGTGCCAGAAGCTTCTCGGGGTCGGGCACCGGGGAGCTGTTTTTT